This passage covers 15 T cell receptor beta chains from one sample sequenced in a study of low-dose radiotherapy and immunotherapy resistance in tumors. Time point noted: before trial treatment. Alpha and beta chains were covered, as first-strand cDNA relied on TRAV- and TRBV-specific primers. The PCR that amplified TCRs ran for about 18 cycles, relying on a constant-region primer and a V-primer adapter. One entry per CDR3 protein results from TCRdb running MiXCR on the reads. The sample lists roughly 76,000 distinct CDR3 sequences; under 20% were seen once. The starting material was PBMCs, obtained before treatment. The receptors derive from a male donor with prostate cancer.

In this sample, this clonotype turned up many times. The J gene is TRBJ2-2, the V gene TRBV11-3, with D perhaps matching TRBD2 (6 bases). Germline V lookup: CDR1 SGHNT, CDR2 YENEEA. CDR3 size: 16 residues. The ends were cut back, 5 bases at V and 6 bases at J, with 19 bases in the middle. For the CDR3, the DNA is TGTGCCAGCAGCCCCCCTGGTGGAGGGGAGGCCGGGGAGCTGTTTTTT. The encoded protein is CASSPPGGGEAGELFF.

The sample holds many counts of this clonotype. This chain connects TRBV11-2 to TRBJ1-2; no reliable D call. Germline V gives CDR1 SGHAT, CDR2 FQNNGV. The CDR3 covers 16 residues. V was shortened by 3 bases and J by 2 bases, with 16 bases between the two germline ends. DNA for the CDR3: TGTGCCAGCAGCTTGGCGCCACCCCCGGGGAACTATGGCTACACCTTC. It translates to CASSLAPPPGNYGYTF. The full variable domain, its missing parts supplied by reference TRBV11-2 and TRBJ1-2, is EAGVAQSPRYKIIEKRQSVAFWCNPISGHATLYWYQQILGQGPKLLIQFQNNGVVDDSQLPKDRFSAERLKGVDSTLKIQPAKLEDSAVYLCASSLAPPPGNYGYTFGSGTRLTVV.

This sequence joins TRBV5-1 and TRBJ2-2, with D possibly TRBD2 on 6 matching bases. The V end was cut by 0 bases, the J end by 3 bases, with 12 bases between. The CDR3 totals 16 residues. CDR1 is SGHRS and CDR2 is YFSETQ in the germline V gene. CDR3 amino acids: CASSLGLAQDTGELFF. The DNA for the CDR3 is TGCGCCAGCAGCTTGGGCCTAGCGCAAGACACCGGGGAGCTGTTTTTT. The whole variable domain, filled in from reference TRBV5-1 and TRBJ2-2, reads KAGVTQTPRYLIKTRGQQVTLSCSPISGHRSVSWYQQTPGQGLQFLFEYFSETQRNKGNFPGRFSGRQFSNSRSEMNVSTLELGDSALYLCASSLGLAQDTGELFFGEGSRLTVL.

Ten or more counts support this clonotype. CDR3: CASSVVGGYNEQFF. In DNA form, the CDR3 reads TGTGCCAGCAGCGTAGTTGGCGGATACAATGAGCAGTTCTTC. The V call is TRBV9, the J call TRBJ2-1, with D uncertain. Between the trimmed V and J ends, which lost 0 bases and 4 bases, there was a span of 8 bases. The CDR3 spans 14 residues. Germline V gene lookup returns CDR1 SGDLS and CDR2 YYNGEE.

This clonotype has at least ten counts. The chain joins TRBV6-6 to TRBJ1-1, with D possibly TRBD1 on 5 matching bases. This CDR3 is built from 16 residues. Germline CDR1 reads MNHNY; CDR2 reads SVGAGI (reference sequence). The germline V and J ends were trimmed by 9 bases and 1 base, with 21 bases remaining between them. DNA for the CDR3: TGTGCCAGTATTAAACCCGCTGGACAAAAGAACACTGAAGCTTTCTTT. This encodes CASIKPAGQKNTEAFF.

In this sample, this clonotype turned up a few times. This chain connects TRBV2 to TRBJ1-5; D gene unclear. The V and J ends lost 7 bases and 1 base respectively, with 8 bases between them. This CDR3 contains 13 residues. CDR1 is SNHLY, CDR2 FYNNEI, per germline. The CDR3 sequence is CASIADSNQPQHF. CDR3 in DNA: TGTGCCAGCATTGCGGACAGCAATCAGCCCCAGCATTTT. Complete variable domain (other parts from reference TRBV2 and TRBJ1-5): EPEVTQTPSHQVTQMGQEVILRCVPISNHLYFYWYRQILGQKVEFLVSFYNNEISEKSEIFDDQFSVERPDGSNFTLKIRSTKLEDSAMYFCASIADSNQPQHFGDGTRLSIL.

As to this clonotype: The DNA is omitted, as the CDR3 cannot be located on it reliably, and the CDR3 follows TCRdb's listing. V usage is TRBV27 and J usage is TRBJ1-4; the table gives TRBD1 as D, unverified against the DNA. The CDR3 length equals 15 residues, ends included. CDR1 MNHEY and CDR2 SMNVEV come from the germline V gene (reference sequence). The CDR3 here is CASSLGTENEKLFFF.

There are many counts of this clonotype. The chain recombines TRBV7-6 with TRBJ2-5; D gene unclear. The germline CDR1 and CDR2 sequences are SGHVS and FNYEAQ. V was trimmed by 4 bases and J by 5 bases, leaving 14 bases between them. This CDR3 region has 14 residues. CDR3 coding DNA: TGTGCCAGCAGCTCCACCCCCCAGCCGGAGACCCAGTACTTC. Translating gives CASSSTPQPETQYF. Filled out from reference TRBV7-6 and TRBJ2-5, the complete variable domain reads GAGVSQSPRYKVTKRGQDVALRCDPISGHVSLYWYRQALGQGPEFLTYFNYEAQQDKSGLPNDRFSAERPEGSISTLTIQRTEQRDSAMYRCASSSTPQPETQYFGPGTRLLVL.

Turning to this clonotype: This could be a read error, since a much larger clone is one nucleotide away. This sequence joins TRBV7-2 and TRBJ1-5; unclear D gene. The CDR3 runs 17 residues. The germline CDR1 and CDR2 sequences are SGHTA and FQGNSA. For the CDR3, the DNA is TGTGGCAGCAGCCCCGATCTTGTCATGGGTCAAGATCAGCCCCAGCATTTT. Its translation: CGSSPDLVMGQDQPQHF.

Comment on this clonotype: Only one base separates this from a far larger clonotype, so it likely reflects a read error. The chain carries TRBV28 and TRBJ2-7; D uncertain. The CDR3 runs to 10 residues. V was cut by 6 bases and J by 5 bases, with 5 bases left in between. Germline V gives CDR1 MDHEN, CDR2 SYDVKM. The CDR3 loop is CASSSDEQYF. CDR3 DNA: TGTGCCAGCAGCTCGGACGAGCAGTACTTC.

This clonotype was detected ten times or more. V usage is TRBV3-1 and J usage is TRBJ1-6; D remains unclear. The V and J ends lost 0 bases and 3 bases respectively, with 9 bases between them. Germline V gene data show CDR1 as LGHDT and CDR2 as YNNKEL (reference sequence). The CDR3 loop spans 16 amino acids. The CDR3, as DNA: TGTGCCAGCAGCCAAGAATCGATATACTATAATTCACCCCTCCACTTT. As protein: CASSQESIYYNSPLHF.

This clonotype was observed many times. The J gene is TRBJ1-5, the V gene TRBV6-1; D is unresolved. With 2 bases removed from V and 1 base from J, the gap between germline ends came to 9 bases. CDR1 is MNHNS and CDR2 is SASEGT in the germline V gene. This CDR3 comprises 15 residues. The CDR3 sequence is CASSEQVGSNQPQHF. The CDR3 nucleotides are TGTGCCAGCAGTGAACAGGTTGGGAGCAATCAGCCCCAGCATTTT.

The V and J genes are TRBV19 and TRBJ2-7; tentatively, D is TRBD1 (6 bases). CDR1 and CDR2 (germline): LNHDA, SQIVND (reference sequence). V lost 2 bases to trimming and J lost 2 bases, with 10 bases between them. The CDR3 sequence is 14 residues long. CDR3 in amino acids: CASSITDRPYEQYF. CDR3 nucleotides: TGTGCCAGTAGTATAACGGACAGACCCTACGAGCAGTACTTC. The full variable domain, with the rest looked up from reference TRBV19 and TRBJ2-7, is DGGITQSPKYLFRKEGQNVTLSCEQNLNHDAMYWYRQDPGQGLRLIYYSQIVNDFQKGDIAEGYSVSREKKESFPLTVTSAQKNPTAFYLCASSITDRPYEQYFGPGTRLTVT.

The J gene is TRBJ2-7, the V gene TRBV9, with D maybe TRBD1 (6 bases). Germline values: CDR1 SGDLS, CDR2 YYNGEE. V was pared by 0 bases and J by 3 bases, with 10 bases between. This CDR3 is built from 14 residues. The CDR3 DNA sequence: TGTGCCAGCAGCGTAGGGCCGGACAGCTACGAGCAGTACTTC. Protein: CASSVGPDSYEQYF.

Details on this clonotype: With a far larger clone one base away, a read error is the likely cause. The chain joins TRBV6-6 to TRBJ2-7; D possibly corresponds to TRBD1 (8 bases). V dropped 7 bases and J dropped 3 bases, with 16 bases sitting between them. The CDR3 loop spans 14 amino acids. The germline V gene encodes CDR1 MNHNY and CDR2 SVGAGI (reference sequence). In DNA, the CDR3 is TGTGCCAGCATGGTTAACAGGGGGGGCTACGAGCAGTACTTC. Its protein product is CASMVNRGGYEQYF.